The rows below give T cell receptor beta chains drawn from one sample of a study of cytotoxic CD8 clonotypes in ibrutinib-treated CLL. Clones were sequenced by immunoSEQ multiplex PCR, and TCRdb holds only the in-frame ones, with some missing. Of around 26,000 clones in the sample, almost 85% were seen once. This specimen was PBMCs, taken after 24 months of ibrutinib treatment. All receptors come from a human donor with chronic lymphocytic leukemia. Each CDR3 is given with its conserved first and last residue. The D gene is left open where the match is weak. Size is stated for part of the rows, as once, few or many counts, or as a class when the clone is expanded.

v_call	d_call	j_call	clone_size	cdr3_aa	cdr3_nt
TRBV4-1	.	TRBJ1-4	.	CASSPGLAVDNEKLFF	TGCGCCAGCAGCCCAGGGTTAGCGGTTGATAACGAAAAACTGTTTTTT
TRBV7-9	.	TRBJ1-2	.	CASSSLGINHGYTF	TGTGCCAGCAGCTCTCTAGGGATCAACCATGGCTACACCTTC
TRBV4-2	TRBD1	TRBJ1-4	.	CASSQEWDRGNEKLFF	TGTGCCAGCAGCCAAGAGTGGGACAGGGGTAATGAAAAACTGTTTTTT
TRBV28	TRBD1	TRBJ1-3	.	CASSRWTGTGNTIYF	TGTGCCAGCAGCCGTTGGACAGGGACTGGAAACACCATATATTTT
TRBV7-9	.	TRBJ2-3	.	CASSPLIAGAGDTQYF	TGTGCCAGCAGCCCGCTGATTGCGGGGGCGGGAGATACGCAGTATTTT
TRBV5-4	.	TRBJ1-1	.	CASSHDWNTEAFF	TGTGCCAGCAGTCATGATTGGAACACTGAAGCTTTCTTT
TRBV7-9	.	TRBJ1-1	.	CASSLDGPIEGAFF	TGTGCCAGCAGCTTAGACGGGCCCATCGAGGGAGCTTTCTTT
TRBV6-1	TRBD1	TRBJ2-5	.	CASSLRTGGETQYF	TGTGCCAGCAGTCTACGCACAGGGGGAGAGACCCAGTACTTC
TRBV5-1	.	TRBJ2-5	.	CASSLVGTDSGETQYF	TGCGCCAGCAGCTTGGTCGGGACCGATTCGGGGGAGACCCAGTACTTC
TRBV18	.	TRBJ1-5	.	CASSSSVGVGNQPQHF	TGTGCCAGCTCATCGTCGGTCGGGGTTGGCAATCAGCCCCAGCATTTT
TRBV29-1	.	TRBJ2-3	.	CSVEGRAANTDTQYF	TGCAGCGTTGAAGGCAGGGCAGCAAACACAGATACGCAGTATTTT
TRBV9	.	TRBJ1-5	.	CASSVGRNNQPQHF	TGTGCCAGCAGCGTAGGAAGGAATAATCAGCCCCAGCATTTT
TRBV6-1	TRBD1	TRBJ1-4	.	CASSVHRGENEKLFF	TGTGCCAGCAGTGTACACAGGGGGGAGAACGAAAAACTGTTTTTT
TRBV6-4	.	TRBJ2-1	.	CASSEGGTREQFF	TGTGCCAGCAGTGAAGGAGGGACTCGGGAGCAGTTCTTC
TRBV7-2	TRBD1	TRBJ2-5	.	CASSSRDRVETQYF	TGTGCCAGCAGCTCTCGGGACAGGGTAGAGACCCAGTACTTC
TRBV7-3	.	TRBJ2-2	.	CASSPHRDGPNTGELFF	TGTGCCAGCAGCCCACATCGGGACGGTCCGAACACCGGGGAGCTGTTTTTT
TRBV4-1	TRBD1	TRBJ1-4	.	CASSQSRTGMEEKLFF	TGCGCCAGCAGCCAATCCCGGACAGGGATGGAGGAAAAACTGTTTTTT
TRBV4-1	.	TRBJ2-5	.	CASSQGGAPGETQYF	TGCGCCAGCAGCCAAGGGGGGGCGCCGGGCGAGACCCAGTACTTC
TRBV7-9	TRBD1	TRBJ1-4	.	CASSLEGTGRISEKLFF	TGTGCCAGCAGCTTAGAAGGGACAGGGAGAATTAGTGAAAAACTGTTTTTT
TRBV6-1	.	TRBJ2-5	few	CASSEGRLPAETQYF	TGTGCCAGCAGTGAAGGGAGGCTCCCGGCGGAGACCCAGTACTTC
TRBV5-5	.	TRBJ2-7	.	CASSFAEVYEQYF	TGTGCCAGCAGCTTCGCAGAAGTCTACGAGCAGTACTTC
TRBV7-2	TRBD2	TRBJ2-1	.	CASSLTSAGEPYNEQFF	TGTGCCAGCAGCTTAACGTCGGCGGGGGAGCCCTACAATGAGCAGTTCTTC
TRBV13	TRBD2	TRBJ2-3	.	CASSLGVAGGLADTQYF	TGTGCCAGCAGCTTAGGCGTCGCGGGGGGGCTCGCAGATACGCAGTATTTT
TRBV7-3	TRBD1	TRBJ2-7	once	CASSPGRTGGREQYF	TGTGCCAGCAGCCCGGGTCGGACAGGGGGCCGCGAGCAGTACTTC
TRBV29-1	.	TRBJ2-5	.	CSVEGTRGQETQYF	TGCAGCGTTGAGGGCACGAGGGGCCAAGAGACCCAGTACTTC
TRBV7-2	.	TRBJ1-1	.	CASSITPMGGTEAFF	TGTGCCAGCAGCATCACTCCGATGGGGGGCACTGAAGCTTTCTTT
TRBV4-1	.	TRBJ2-6	.	CASSRPGVPGANVLTF	TGCGCCAGCAGCCGGCCCGGAGTCCCTGGGGCCAACGTCCTGACTTTC
TRBV5-3	TRBD1	TRBJ2-7	.	CASGSFVTGAYEQYF	TGTGCCAGCGGATCCTTCGTGACAGGGGCCTACGAGCAGTACTTC
TRBV7-3	.	TRBJ2-5	.	CASSLGRGKQETQYF	TGTGCCAGCAGCTTGGGTAGGGGGAAGCAAGAGACCCAGTACTTC
TRBV27	.	TRBJ1-1	.	CASSLGPQQNTEAFF	TGTGCCAGCAGTTTAGGCCCCCAACAGAACACTGAAGCTTTCTTT
TRBV10-1	TRBD1	TRBJ2-4	.	CASWRGQGNIQYF	TGCGCCAGCTGGAGGGGACAGGGAAACATTCAGTACTTC
TRBV28	.	TRBJ2-3	.	CASRDTDTQYF	TGTGCCAGCCGGGACACAGATACGCAGTATTTT
TRBV2	TRBD1	TRBJ1-2	.	CASSEGTVHLAGYTF	TGTGCCAGCAGTGAGGGGACAGTCCACTTGGCTGGCTACACCTTC
TRBV18	.	TRBJ2-3	.	CASSLYDSTDTQYF	TGTGCCAGCTCACTTTACGACTCAACAGATACGCAGTATTTT
TRBV9	TRBD2	TRBJ2-1	.	CASSVSGGGYNEQFF	TGTGCCAGCAGCGTTAGCGGGGGTGGGTACAATGAGCAGTTCTTC
TRBV7-3	.	TRBJ1-2	.	CASSLMSGVSFGYTF	TGTGCCAGCAGCTTAATGTCAGGGGTTTCGTTTGGCTACACCTTC
TRBV14	TRBD2	TRBJ2-1	.	CASSQDRTSGGFTTVLNEQFF	TGTGCCAGCAGCCAAGATAGGACTAGCGGGGGTTTTACTACGGTGCTTAATGAGCAGTTCTTC
TRBV11-2	TRBD2	TRBJ2-7	.	CASSLVGTIFYEQYF	TGTGCCAGCAGCTTAGTCGGGACTATCTTCTACGAGCAGTACTTC
TRBV5-1	.	TRBJ2-2	.	CASSLGPRDSFTGELFF	TGCGCCAGCAGCTTAGGTCCCCGGGACTCCTTCACCGGGGAGCTGTTTTTT
TRBV5-8	.	TRBJ2-7	.	CASSWETYEQYF	TGTGCCAGCAGCTGGGAAACCTACGAGCAGTACTTC
TRBV30	TRBD2	TRBJ2-1	.	CAWSGISGGVNFF	TGTGCCTGGAGTGGGATTAGCGGGGGGGTGAACTTCTTC
TRBV11-3	.	TRBJ1-1	.	CASSLERWTRSFF	TGTGCCAGCAGCTTAGAAAGATGGACGAGGTCTTTCTTT
TRBV4-1	TRBD1	TRBJ1-2	.	CASSQDRGTGGARGYTF	TGCGCCAGCAGCCAAGATCGAGGGACAGGGGGCGCAAGGGGCTACACCTTC
TRBV6-5	.	TRBJ2-2	.	CVSSYSGPANTGELFF	TGTGTCAGCAGTTACTCTGGGCCGGCGAACACCGGGGAGCTGTTTTTT
TRBV29-1	.	TRBJ2-3	.	CSKRGPRRAQRDTQYF	TGCAGCAAACGGGGACCTCGTCGTGCGCAGCGAGATACGCAGTATTTT
TRBV14	TRBD1	TRBJ2-3	.	CASSQVGKTGFGTDTQYF	TGTGCCAGCAGCCAAGTCGGGAAGACAGGGTTCGGGACAGATACGCAGTATTTT
TRBV5-4	.	TRBJ1-6	.	CASSRGDNYNSPLHF	TGTGCCAGCAGCAGGGGGGATAACTATAATTCACCCCTCCACTTT
TRBV7-3	TRBD2	TRBJ2-1	.	CASSLGLAAYNEQFF	TGTGCCAGCAGCCTGGGACTAGCGGCCTACAATGAGCAGTTCTTC
TRBV27	.	TRBJ2-4	.	CASSLAGLLAKNIQYF	TGTGCCAGCAGTTTGGCAGGCCTTTTAGCCAAAAACATTCAGTACTTC
TRBV9	TRBD1	TRBJ1-1	medium-sized	CASSARQGLNTEAFF	TGTGCCAGCAGCGCCCGACAGGGGCTGAACACTGAAGCTTTCTTT
TRBV2	.	TRBJ1-3	.	CASKRSGNTIYF	TGTGCCAGCAAACGTTCTGGAAACACCATATATTTT
TRBV28	.	TRBJ1-6	few	CASSPQDSPLHF	TGTGCCAGCAGTCCCCAGGATTCACCCCTCCACTTT